This TCR beta chain appears in the sequencing data of a study of T cells in Graves' hyperthyroidism and ophthalmopathy. Ophthalmopathy patients showed a Clinical Activity Score of at least 3, NOSPECS grade of at least 4 and duration under 3 months. The CDR3 is 15 amino acids. The J segment lost 4 bases and the V segment lost 1 base, leaving 0 bases of the junction unmatched. This clonotype was picked up many times. Amplification targeted TCR beta CDR3 regions from RNA transcripts. HTBI primers drove first-round RT-PCR of the TCR CDR3. TCRdb re-called the multiplex PCR reads with MiXCR, one entry per CDR3 protein. The sample lists about 600,000 distinct CDR3 sequences, 12% to 15% seen once, with 7.1% in the top ten.

The receptor comes from a young woman with Graves' ophthalmopathy. The J gene is TRBJ2-1, the V gene TRBV12-3 or TRBV12-4, with TRBD2 matching over 11 bases. Material: blood. Here the CDR3 reads CASSLVAGGYNEQFF. CDR3 in DNA: TGTGCCAGCAGTTTAGTAGCGGGAGGGTACAATGAGCAGTTCTTC.